The present TCR beta chain was sequenced within a study of Ad26.COV2.S vaccination and SARS-CoV-2 variants. On the study more broadly: Ad26.COV2.S, an intramuscular injection, was given once or twice 56 days apart.

Produced via immunoSEQ multiplex PCR; TCRdb's table is partial and in-frame only. In the table there are hundreds of thousands of clones, around 92% of which are singletons. About this clone: Antigen: not known.

General study points: Relative to placebo recipients, vaccine recipients exhibited elevated spike-specific TCR breadth.

Per the germline V gene, CDR1 is KGHDR and CDR2 is SFDVKD. This CDR3 has 14 residues. The V segment lost 4 bases and the J segment 4 bases; nucleotides outside the gene matches: 2. Noted treatment: around 19 received Ad26.COV2.S at low or high dose, single or two shots; several received placebo; per-sample allocation not given. Repertoires come from day 63 after the first vaccine or placebo injection. The sequence came from a person between 18 and 65 years old who received the Ad26.COV2.S COVID-19 vaccine or a placebo. The chain combines TRBV24-1 with TRBJ2-7, with 11 bases identical to TRBD2. Specimen: peripheral blood, collected in a trial of Ad26.COV2.S vaccine versus placebo. The chain's CDR3 is CATSDPSGGYEQYF. CDR3 sequence (DNA): TGTGCCACCAGTGACCCTAGCGGGGGGTACGAGCAGTACTTC.